Shown below are 26 T cell receptor beta chains from a single sample sequenced in a study of blood T cells in healthy people across ages. A second PCR, run for roughly 7 to 12 cycles, used a sample-barcoded 5' primer plus a J-beta primer mix. TCRdb processed the 5' RACE reads anew with MiXCR; each CDR3 protein has one entry. The repertoire consists of about 1.7 million distinct CDR3 sequences, with approximately 30% occurring once and the leading ten covering 7.7%. Specimen: blood. These receptors were taken from a woman aged 25 to 39 in good health.

V is TRBV6-5 and J is TRBJ2-1; D possibly corresponds to TRBD2 (5 bases). Trimming stripped 7 bases from V and 12 bases from J, with 22 bases between. Germline CDR1 and CDR2: MNHEY and SVGAGI. The CDR3 is 14 residues long. For the CDR3, the DNA is TGTGCCAGCACCTTAACCGAGGGCCGGGTTGGGCAGTTCTTC. Its translation is CASTLTEGRVGQFF.

There are many counts of this clonotype. The chain joins TRBV24-1 to TRBJ1-2; D remains ambiguous. Germline V gene data show CDR1 as KGHDR and CDR2 as SFDVKD. Trimming removed 1 base from V and 4 bases from J, with 0 bases in between. The CDR3 totals 11 residues. CDR3 loop: CATSDFYGYTF. The CDR3 coding sequence is TGTGCCACCAGTGATTTCTATGGCTACACCTTC.

The chain joins TRBV3-1 to TRBJ2-3, with 8 bases that match TRBD2. Germline CDR1 LGHDT, CDR2 YNNKEL (reference sequence). The CDR3 totals 13 residues. V was clipped by 1 base and J by 14 bases; unmatched bases: 8. The CDR3 is CASSQVNSGEAYF. The CDR3 DNA reads as TGTGCCAGCAGCCAAGTAAATAGCGGGGAGGCGTATTTT.

This rearrangement joins TRBV9 to TRBJ1-6; D not certain. CDR1 is SGDLS and CDR2 is YYNGEE in the germline V gene. This CDR3 region has 12 residues. V lost 0 bases and J lost 13, with 8 bases in between. For the CDR3, the DNA is TGTGCCAGCAGCGTAGATCGGGAGCCCCTCCACTTT. Translating it yields CASSVDREPLHF.

This sequence joins TRBV27 and TRBJ1-5; TRBD1 aligns across 9 bases. There are 15 residues in the CDR3. Germline V lookup: CDR1 MNHEY, CDR2 SMNVEV (reference sequence). The V segment lost 2 bases and the J segment 6 bases; nucleotides outside the gene matches: 5. The CDR3 DNA reads as TGTGCCAGCAGTTTACAGGGACAGGGAGGTCAGCCCCAGCATTTT. Protein product: CASSLQGQGGQPQHF.

This clonotype was detected many times. This sequence joins TRBV9 and TRBJ2-5, with D uncertain. Germline assignment: CDR1 SGDLS and CDR2 YYNGEE. This CDR3 is built from 13 residues. The V end lost 0 bases, the J end lost 5 bases, and 8 bases lay between the germline ends. The CDR3 DNA reads as TGTGCCAGCAGCGTAGGGGGTAGGGAGACCCAGTACTTC. This sequence encodes CASSVGGRETQYF.

The V and J genes are TRBV5-1 and TRBJ1-2; 11 positions agree with TRBD1. The V gene end was trimmed by 4 bases and the J gene end by 2 bases; junction bases not matched to a gene: 4. The length of the CDR3 is 15 residues. Per germline, CDR1 SGHRS and CDR2 YFSETQ. The CDR3: CASSPGDRGNYGYTF. The CDR3 bases are TGCGCCAGCAGCCCCGGGGACAGGGGGAACTATGGCTACACCTTC.

This rearrangement joins TRBV10-3 to TRBJ2-7; D is unclear. The germline V and J ends were trimmed by 0 bases and 1 base, with 7 bases remaining between them. The length of the CDR3 is 14 residues. The germline CDR1 and CDR2 sequences are ENHRY and SYGVKD. In DNA, the CDR3 is TGTGCCATCAGTGAGTCGAAGCAGTCCTACGAGCAGTACTTC. Protein sequence: CAISESKQSYEQYF.

In its sample, this clonotype was seen a few times. The chain recombines TRBV5-1 with TRBJ1-6, with D perhaps matching TRBD1 (6 bases). This CDR3 comprises 16 residues. CDR1 and CDR2 (germline): SGHRS, YFSETQ. The germline V and J ends were trimmed by 0 bases and 10 bases, with 17 bases remaining between them. CDR3 sequence (DNA): TGCGCCAGCAGCTTGGCCGAGGGGACATTACGCTCACCCCTCCACTTT. This encodes CASSLAEGTLRSPLHF.

The genes are TRBV7-3 and TRBJ2-3, with a possible D match to TRBD1 (6 bases). CDR1 and CDR2 (germline): SGHTA, FQGTGA. The CDR3 is made up of 15 amino acids. Trimming left V 2 bases short and J 4 bases short, with 13 bases between. CDR3 protein: CASSLGQPGADTQYF. As DNA, the CDR3 is TGTGCCAGCAGCTTAGGACAGCCAGGGGCAGATACGCAGTATTTT.

The rearrangement links TRBV7-7 to TRBJ2-1; 10 positions agree with TRBD1. The germline V gene has CDR1 SSHAT and CDR2 FNYEAQ (reference sequence). V lost 0 bases to trimming and J lost 8 bases; unmatched junction nucleotides: 28. The CDR3 has 23 amino acids. The CDR3 region is CASSLAEFEGGQGCEREWHEQFF. Here the CDR3 DNA reads TGTGCCAGCAGCTTAGCGGAATTCGAGGGGGGACAGGGGTGCGAGCGGGAGTGGCATGAGCAGTTCTTC.

The chain is built from TRBV7-2 and TRBJ2-5; 9 nucleotides line up with TRBD1. J lost 11 bases, V lost 5 bases, and 12 bases had no gene match. CDR1 and CDR2 from the germline V gene are SGHTA and FQGNSA. This CDR3 comprises 14 residues. The CDR3 spells CASSNDRGKGEQYF. The CDR3 DNA reads TGTGCCAGCAGCAACGACAGGGGGAAAGGTGAGCAGTACTTC. Together with reference TRBV7-2 and TRBJ2-5, the CDR3 gives the full variable domain: GAGVSQSPSNKVTEKGKDVELRCDPISGHTALYWYRQSLGQGLEFLIYFQGNSAPDKSGLPSDRFSAERTGGSVSTLTIQRTQQEDSAVYLCASSNDRGKGEQYFGPGTRLLVL.

As to this clonotype: At one end the junction does not follow the germline gene, possibly because of a read error. The CDR3 sequence is CANSSDGLDTQYF. CDR3 nucleotide sequence: TGTGCCAACAGCTCAGACGGGTTAGATACGCAGTATTTT. The chain employs TRBV3-1 and TRBJ2-3; unclear D gene. The CDR3 sequence is 13 residues long. Germline V gene data show CDR1 as LGHDT and CDR2 as YNNKEL (reference sequence).

The V gene is TRBV11-3, the J gene TRBJ2-1; 7 bases align to TRBD2. The CDR3 is made up of 14 amino acids. Germline V gene data show CDR1 as SGHNT and CDR2 as YENEEA. With V trimmed by 3 bases and J by 7 bases, 6 bases remained unmatched. CDR3 residues: CASSFDLAENEQFF. The CDR3 DNA follows: TGTGCCAGCAGCTTCGACCTAGCGGAAAATGAGCAGTTCTTC.

This clonotype was recorded at least ten times. The rearrangement joins TRBV18 to TRBJ1-2; D is perhaps TRBD1 (5 bases). V shed 3 bases and J shed 8 bases, with 10 bases lying between them. Germline assignment: CDR1 KGHSH and CDR2 LQKENI. CDR3 length: 12 amino acids. The DNA for the CDR3 is TGTGCCAGCTCACCCCCAGGGTACGGCTACACCTTC. Translating it yields CASSPPGYGYTF.

In its sample, this clonotype was seen many times. This chain connects TRBV3-1 to TRBJ2-7, with TRBD1 as a possible D gene (6 bases). Per germline, CDR1 LGHDT and CDR2 YNNKEL (reference sequence). Trimming cost V 4 bases and J 1 base, with 14 bases left between them. The CDR3 is 15 amino acids. The CDR3 DNA sequence: TGTGCCAGCAGCCTTAGGGGGTATCCTTCCTACGAGCAGTACTTC. It codes for CASSLRGYPSYEQYF.

In regard to this clonotype: The germline gene is not matched at one end of the junction; a read error may be the cause. The rearrangement joins TRBV7-2 to TRBJ1-2, with TRBD1 matching over 9 bases. The CDR3 loop spans 16 amino acids. The V gene's germline CDR1 is SGHTA and CDR2 FQGNSA. Written as DNA, the CDR3 is TGTGTCAGCAGCTTAGGGGACAGGGAGTCGGACTATGGCTACACCTTC. This translates into CVSSLGDRESDYGYTF. Full variable domain (remainder filled in from reference TRBV7-2 and TRBJ1-2): GAGVSQSPSNKVTEKGKDVELRCDPISGHTALYWYRQSLGQGLEFLIYFQGNSAPDKSGLPSDRFSAERTGGSVSTLTIQRTQQEDSAVYLCVSSLGDRESDYGYTFGSGTRLTVV.

This clonotype was picked up a small number of times. The chain joins TRBV5-1 to TRBJ2-2; D is uncertain. The CDR3 spans 14 residues. CDR1 SGHRS and CDR2 YFSETQ come from the germline V gene. Trimming took off 0 bases at V and 4 bases at J, with 7 bases between the two ends. The CDR3 DNA follows: TGCGCCAGCAGCTTGGGGCACACCACCGGGGAGCTGTTTTTT. Residues: CASSLGHTTGELFF.

The J gene is TRBJ2-3, the V gene TRBV9, with D perhaps being TRBD1 or TRBD2 (5 bases each). The CDR3 consists of 16 residues. Trimming shortened V by 0 bases and J by 4 bases, and 15 bases separated the two germline ends. Germline lookup yields CDR1 SGDLS and CDR2 YYNGEE. CDR3 sequence (DNA): TGTGCCAGCAGCGTAGCCCCTAGCAGGGTCCCAGATACGCAGTATTTT. It yields the protein CASSVAPSRVPDTQYF.

The table lists this clonotype with many counts. The chain uses TRBV6-1 and TRBJ2-4, with D perhaps assigned TRBD1 or TRBD2 (5 bases each). Trimming shortened V by 4 bases and J by 2 bases, and 9 bases separated the two germline ends. Per the germline V gene, CDR1 is MNHNS and CDR2 is SASEGT. This CDR3 is built from 14 residues. The CDR3 DNA reads TGTGCCAGCAGTGGGGGGTCGTCCAAAAACATTCAGTACTTC. Its protein product is CASSGGSSKNIQYF.

The table lists this clonotype with a few counts. The chain recombines TRBV6-5 with TRBJ2-6; D is unresolved. Germline lookup yields CDR1 MNHEY and CDR2 SVGAGI. The CDR3 is 15 amino acids. V gave up 2 bases and J gave up 4 bases, with 9 bases separating them. The CDR3 region is CASSYGVGGANVLTF. The CDR3 bases are TGTGCCAGCAGTTACGGAGTGGGGGGGGCCAACGTCCTGACTTTC.

This clonotype was counted ten times or more. DNA for the CDR3: TGCGCCAGCAGCTTGGCCACTGCTGCCTACGAGCAGTACTTC. Amino acid sequence: CASSLATAAYEQYF. J is TRBJ2-7 and V is TRBV5-1, with D uncertain. CDR1 and CDR2 from the germline V gene are SGHRS and YFSETQ. V lost 0 bases to trimming and J lost 2 bases, with 9 bases between them. The CDR3 is 14 residues long.

This clonotype was counted many times. The chain is built from TRBV10-3 and TRBJ2-1, with no clear D. Germline V gene data show CDR1 as ENHRY and CDR2 as SYGVKD. The length of the CDR3 is 12 residues. V was clipped by 2 bases and J by 10 bases, with 9 bases between them. The CDR3 nucleotides read TGTGCCATCAGTGAGGGCACTAAGGAGCAGTTCTTC. Protein product: CAISEGTKEQFF.

There are many counts of this clonotype. This chain uses TRBV20-1 with TRBJ2-7; tentatively, D is TRBD1 or TRBD2 (5 bases each). The V gene lost 2 bases and the J gene lost 0 bases, with 14 bases spanning the gap. The CDR3 consists of 15 residues. The germline CDR1 and CDR2 sequences are DFQATT and SNEGSKA (reference sequence). In DNA form, the CDR3 reads TGCAGTGCTAGACTACGGGGACGCAGCTCCTACGAGCAGTACTTC. Translating it yields CSARLRGRSSYEQYF.

This clonotype was observed a few times. The J gene is TRBJ2-7, the V gene TRBV28; tentatively, D is TRBD2 (6 bases). Germline V gives CDR1 MDHEN, CDR2 SYDVKM. V lost 2 bases and J 1 base, leaving 12 bases between the germline ends. This CDR3 comprises 15 residues. The CDR3 DNA reads as TGTGCCAGCAGTTTACCCGGGACTCAGTCCTACGAGCAGTACTTC. Residues: CASSLPGTQSYEQYF.

This clonotype has ten or more counts. The chain couples TRBV10-2 to TRBJ1-1; 10 bases map to TRBD1. V gave up 6 bases and J gave up 3 bases; unmatched junction bases: 1. The CDR3 runs to 13 residues. Germline assignment: CDR1 WSHSY and CDR2 SAAADI. This CDR3 is CASRDRGDTEAFF. The CDR3 bases are TGCGCCAGCAGGGACAGGGGGGACACTGAAGCTTTCTTT.